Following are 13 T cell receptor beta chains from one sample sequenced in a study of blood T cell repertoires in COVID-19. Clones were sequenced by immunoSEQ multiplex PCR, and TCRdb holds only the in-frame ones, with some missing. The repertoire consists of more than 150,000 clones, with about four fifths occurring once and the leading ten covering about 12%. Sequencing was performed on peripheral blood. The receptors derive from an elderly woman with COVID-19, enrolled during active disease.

In DNA, the CDR3 is TGTGCCAGCAGTGCCCTAGGCCGGGAGCTGTTTTTT. Residues: CASSALGRELFF. The chain carries TRBV6-2 or TRBV6-3 and TRBJ2-2, with D unclear. CDR1 MNHEY and CDR2 SVGEGT come from the germline V gene. V lost 5 bases to trimming and J lost 9 bases, with 10 bases between them. This CDR3 is 12 amino acids long.

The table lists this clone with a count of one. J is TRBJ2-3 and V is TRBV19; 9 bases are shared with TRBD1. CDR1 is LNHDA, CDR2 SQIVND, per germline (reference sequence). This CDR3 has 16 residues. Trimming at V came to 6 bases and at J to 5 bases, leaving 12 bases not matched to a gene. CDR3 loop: CASSRSGTGYEDTQYF. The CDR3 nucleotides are TGTGCCAGTAGCAGATCCGGGACAGGGTATGAAGATACGCAGTATTTT. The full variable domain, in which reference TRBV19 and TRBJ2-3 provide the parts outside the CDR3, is DGGITQSPKYLFRKEGQNVTLSCEQNLNHDAMYWYRQDPGQGLRLIYYSQIVNDFQKGDIAEGYSVSREKKESFPLTVTSAQKNPTAFYLCASSRSGTGYEDTQYFGPGTRLTVL.

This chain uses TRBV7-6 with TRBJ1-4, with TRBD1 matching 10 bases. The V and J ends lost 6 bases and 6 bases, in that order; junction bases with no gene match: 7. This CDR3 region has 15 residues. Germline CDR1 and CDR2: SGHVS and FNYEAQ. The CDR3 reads CASRLTGGMDEKLFF. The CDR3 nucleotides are TGTGCCAGCAGGTTGACAGGGGGCATGGATGAAAAACTGTTTTTT.

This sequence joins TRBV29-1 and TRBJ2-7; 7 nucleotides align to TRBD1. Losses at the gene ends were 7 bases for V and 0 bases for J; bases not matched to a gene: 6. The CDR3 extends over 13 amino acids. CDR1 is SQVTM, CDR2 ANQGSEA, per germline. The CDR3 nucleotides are TGCAGCGGACAGGGAACCCTCTCCTACGAGCAGTACTTC. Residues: CSGQGTLSYEQYF.

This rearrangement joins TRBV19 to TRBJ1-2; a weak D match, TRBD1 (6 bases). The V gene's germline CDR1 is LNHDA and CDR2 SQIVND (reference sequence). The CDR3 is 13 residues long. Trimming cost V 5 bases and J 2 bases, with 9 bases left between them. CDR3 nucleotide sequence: TGTGCCAGTAGTTCGAGGGGGAACTATGGCTACACCTTC. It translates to CASSSRGNYGYTF.

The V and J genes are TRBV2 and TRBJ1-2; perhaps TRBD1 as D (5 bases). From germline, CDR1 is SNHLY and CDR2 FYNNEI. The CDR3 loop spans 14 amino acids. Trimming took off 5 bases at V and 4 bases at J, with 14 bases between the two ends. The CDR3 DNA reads TGTGCCAGCAGTTCCCGGGGGGTAGGCTATGGCTACACCTTC. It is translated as CASSSRGVGYGYTF.

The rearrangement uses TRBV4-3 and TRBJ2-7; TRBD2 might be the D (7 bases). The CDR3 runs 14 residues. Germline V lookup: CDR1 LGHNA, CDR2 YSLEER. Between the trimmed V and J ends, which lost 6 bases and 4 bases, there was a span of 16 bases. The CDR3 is CASSPGEGGYEQYF. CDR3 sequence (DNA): TGCGCCAGCAGTCCGGGGGAGGGGGGTTACGAGCAGTACTTC.

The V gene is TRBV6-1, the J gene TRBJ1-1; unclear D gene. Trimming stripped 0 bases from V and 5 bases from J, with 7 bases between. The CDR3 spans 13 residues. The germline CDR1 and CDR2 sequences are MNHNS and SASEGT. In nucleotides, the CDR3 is TGTGCCAGCAGTGAAGCGCTGCGGACTGAAGCTTTCTTT. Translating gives CASSEALRTEAFF.

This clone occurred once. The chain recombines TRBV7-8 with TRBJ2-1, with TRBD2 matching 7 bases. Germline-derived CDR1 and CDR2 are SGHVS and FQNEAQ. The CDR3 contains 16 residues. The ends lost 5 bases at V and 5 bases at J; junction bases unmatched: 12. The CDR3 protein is CASSPRPAGNDNEQFF. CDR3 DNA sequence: TGTGCCAGCAGCCCCCGCCCAGCGGGGAACGACAATGAGCAGTTCTTC. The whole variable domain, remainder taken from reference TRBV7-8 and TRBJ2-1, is GAGVSQSPRYKVAKRGQDVALRCDPISGHVSLFWYQQALGQGPEFLTYFQNEAQLDKSGLPSDRFFAERPEGSVSTLKIQRTQQEDSAVYLCASSPRPAGNDNEQFFGPGTRLTVL.

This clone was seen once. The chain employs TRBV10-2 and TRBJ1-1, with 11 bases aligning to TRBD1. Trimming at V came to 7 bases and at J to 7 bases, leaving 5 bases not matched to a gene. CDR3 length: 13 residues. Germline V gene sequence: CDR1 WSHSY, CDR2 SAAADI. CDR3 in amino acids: CASKRTGGFEAFF. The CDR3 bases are TGCGCCAGCAAAAGGACAGGGGGCTTTGAAGCTTTCTTT.

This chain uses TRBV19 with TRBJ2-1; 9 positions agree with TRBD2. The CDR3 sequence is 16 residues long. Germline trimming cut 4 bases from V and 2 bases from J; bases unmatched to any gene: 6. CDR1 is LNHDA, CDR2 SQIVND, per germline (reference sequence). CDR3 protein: CASSTGGREPYNEQFF. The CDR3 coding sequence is TGTGCCAGTAGTACGGGCGGGAGGGAACCCTACAATGAGCAGTTCTTC.

DNA of the CDR3: TGTGCCAGCACCCCCGCTTCTAGCCCTGAAGCTTTCTTT. Protein product: CASTPASSPEAFF. The chain is built from TRBV28 and TRBJ1-1; D unresolved. Between the trimmed V and J ends, which lost 7 bases and 6 bases, there was a span of 15 bases. CDR3 length equals 13 residues. CDR1 is MDHEN and CDR2 is SYDVKM in the germline V gene.

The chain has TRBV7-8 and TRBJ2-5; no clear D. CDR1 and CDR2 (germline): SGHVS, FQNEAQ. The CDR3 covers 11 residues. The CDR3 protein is CVSESQETQYF. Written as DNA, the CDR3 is TGTGTCTCCGAGAGCCAAGAGACCCAGTACTTC.